Listed below are T cell receptor beta chains from one sample, sequenced in a study of CD8 T cells in ankylosing spondylitis. One entry per CDR3 protein, called by TCRdb with MiXCR from the 5' RACE reads. The sample shows 240,000 or so distinct CDR3 sequences, approximately 12% of them seen only once. Sequences were obtained from blood, either unsorted or a sorted T cell fraction (not recorded which). Receptors originate from a male donor with ankylosing spondylitis or in good health (not recorded which). CDR3s include the opening cysteine and the closing phenylalanine or tryptophan. A D gene is named only where the DNA matches it firmly. Not all rows give a size; the values are once, few, many and, for expanded clones, a class.

D: -; length: 11; size: -; J: TRBJ2-1; V: TRBV20-1; DNA: TGCAGTAGGGACTCGGTATCTGAGCAGTTCTTC; CDR3: CSRDSVSEQFF
D: TRBD2; length: 14; size: many; J: TRBJ2-3; V: TRBV5-5; DNA: TGTGCCAGCAGCATTCTAGCGGGTAAAGATACGCAGTATTTT; CDR3: CASSILAGKDTQYF
D: TRBD2; length: 15; size: -; J: TRBJ2-5; V: TRBV7-2; DNA: TGTGCCAGCAGCTCCCCCGGGACTAGCAAAGAGACCCAGTACTTC; CDR3: CASSSPGTSKETQYF
D: -; length: 16; size: few; J: TRBJ2-3; V: TRBV12-3/TRBV12-4; DNA: TGTGCCAGCAGCCTCGGGGCGGCGGCAAGCACAGATACGCAGTATTTT; CDR3: CASSLGAAASTDTQYF
D: TRBD2; length: 16; size: many; J: TRBJ2-3; V: TRBV5-1; DNA: TGCGCCAGCAGCCTTCCAACTAGCGGGGGGCCAGATACGCAGTATTTT; CDR3: CASSLPTSGGPDTQYF
D: -; length: 12; size: -; J: TRBJ2-5; V: TRBV28; DNA: TGTGCCACGGCCGGCTGGGAGGAGACCCAGTACTTC; CDR3: CATAGWEETQYF
D: -; length: 15; size: -; J: TRBJ2-1; V: TRBV12-3/TRBV12-4; DNA: TGTGCCAGCAGAAAGAGGGACGGGGCCCTCAATGAGCAGTTCTTC; CDR3: CASRKRDGALNEQFF
D: -; length: 15; size: -; J: TRBJ2-1; V: TRBV3-1; DNA: TGTGCCAGCAGGTGGAGCGGTTCCTCCCGGCAAGAGCAGTTCTTC; CDR3: CASRWSGSSRQEQFF
D: -; length: 14; size: many; J: TRBJ2-5; V: TRBV10-2; DNA: TGCGCCAGCAGTGGGGGACAACTACAAGAGACCCAGTACTTC; CDR3: CASSGGQLQETQYF
D: TRBD1; length: 13; size: -; J: TRBJ1-2; V: TRBV20-1; DNA: TGCAGTGCAACCGACAGGGACGGTTGGGGCTACACCTTC; CDR3: CSATDRDGWGYTF
D: -; length: 14; size: many; J: TRBJ1-6; V: TRBV20-1; DNA: TGCAGTGCTGATCGAAACAAGATTTATTCACCCCTCCACTTT; CDR3: CSADRNKIYSPLHF
D: TRBD1; length: 13; size: many; J: TRBJ2-7; V: TRBV12-3/TRBV12-4; DNA: TGTGCCAGCAGCCCGACAGGGTCCGACGAGCAGTACTTC; CDR3: CASSPTGSDEQYF
D: TRBD1; length: 14; size: many; J: TRBJ2-2; V: TRBV20-1; DNA: TGCAGTGCGAAGACAGGGGGGAACACCGGGGAGCTGTTTTTT; CDR3: CSAKTGGNTGELFF
D: TRBD2; length: 15; size: many; J: TRBJ2-1; V: TRBV5-1; DNA: TGCGCCAGCAGCGTACTAGCGGGAGGCTCCAATGAGCAGTTCTTC; CDR3: CASSVLAGGSNEQFF
D: -; length: 15; size: many; J: TRBJ2-7; V: TRBV12-3/TRBV12-4; DNA: TGTGCCAGCAGCCTCGGGGTAGCTTCTACCTACGAGCAGTACTTC; CDR3: CASSLGVASTYEQYF
D: -; length: 17; size: few; J: TRBJ2-2; V: TRBV18; DNA: TGTGCCAGCTCACCACCGGGGACCCCCGCGAACACCGGGGAGCTGTTTTTT; CDR3: CASSPPGTPANTGELFF
D: -; length: 12; size: few; J: TRBJ2-7; V: TRBV28; DNA: TGTGCCAGCAGGAGGAAGGATTACGAGCAGTACTTC; CDR3: CASRRKDYEQYF
D: TRBD1; length: 18; size: -; J: TRBJ2-2; V: TRBV5-1; DNA: TGCGCCAGCAGCTTGGAGGGACAGGGAAAATCGTACACCGGGGAGCTGTTTTTT; CDR3: CASSLEGQGKSYTGELFF
D: TRBD2; length: 14; size: -; J: TRBJ2-1; V: TRBV5-1; DNA: TGCGCCAGCAGCTCCACCGGGGGGAACAATGAGCAGTTCTTC; CDR3: CASSSTGGNNEQFF
D: TRBD2; length: 18; size: -; J: TRBJ2-1; V: TRBV28; DNA: TGTGCCAGCAGTATAACCCGGACTAGCGGGAGAAGAGAGGATGAGCAGTTCTTC; CDR3: CASSITRTSGRREDEQFF
D: TRBD2; length: 17; size: many; J: TRBJ2-3; V: TRBV10-2; DNA: TGCGCCAGCAGTGAGCGTCGGGCGGGGGAAAACACAGATACGCAGTATTTT; CDR3: CASSERRAGENTDTQYF
D: TRBD2; length: 15; size: many; J: TRBJ2-5; V: TRBV5-1; DNA: TGCGCCAGCAGCACAGGGACTAGCGGGGGAGAGACCCAGTACTTC; CDR3: CASSTGTSGGETQYF
D: -; length: 14; size: many; J: TRBJ2-7; V: TRBV2; DNA: TGTGCCAGCAGTGAAAGCCCCGCGCAGTACGAGCAGTACTTC; CDR3: CASSESPAQYEQYF
D: -; length: 12; size: many; J: TRBJ2-7; V: TRBV5-1; DNA: TGCGCCAGCAGCTTGGAAGTTGGCGAGCAGTACTTC; CDR3: CASSLEVGEQYF
D: TRBD2; length: 15; size: many; J: TRBJ2-1; V: TRBV11-2; DNA: TGTGCCAGCAGCTCCGGCGGGAGGAGAAACAATGAGCAGTTCTTC; CDR3: CASSSGGRRNNEQFF
D: -; length: 12; size: few; J: TRBJ1-1; V: TRBV29-1; DNA: TGCAGCGCGGGAGGCATGAACACTGAAGCTTTCTTT; CDR3: CSAGGMNTEAFF
D: TRBD1; length: 15; size: -; J: TRBJ2-7; V: TRBV28; DNA: TGTGCCAGCAGTGAACAAGGGACAGGATTCTACGAGCAGTACTTC; CDR3: CASSEQGTGFYEQYF
D: -; length: 17; size: few; J: TRBJ1-4; V: TRBV11-2; DNA: TGTGCCAGCAGCTTAGGACCGGTCCGGACAACTAATGAAAAACTGTTTTTT; CDR3: CASSLGPVRTTNEKLFF
D: -; length: 13; size: few; J: TRBJ2-2; V: TRBV28; DNA: TGTGCCAGCAGCCTGGACTCAGCCAGGGAGCTGTTTTTT; CDR3: CASSLDSARELFF
D: -; length: 11; size: many; J: TRBJ1-4; V: TRBV29-1; DNA: TGCAGCGTTGAAGGTGGCGAAAAACTGTTTTTT; CDR3: CSVEGGEKLFF
D: TRBD2; length: 16; size: many; J: TRBJ2-3; V: TRBV3-1; DNA: TGTGCCAGCAGCACCCGACTAGCGGGGGCTACAGATACGCAGTATTTT; CDR3: CASSTRLAGATDTQYF
D: -; length: 16; size: many; J: TRBJ1-2; V: TRBV20-1; DNA: TGCAGTGCTGCGGATAGGGGCTACGGACCCACCTTCGGCTACACCTTC; CDR3: CSAADRGYGPTFGYTF
D: TRBD1; length: 13; size: -; J: TRBJ1-2; V: TRBV4-1; DNA: TGCGCCAGCAGCCAATCCACAGGGGATGGCTACACCTTC; CDR3: CASSQSTGDGYTF
D: TRBD2; length: 16; size: many; J: TRBJ2-1; V: TRBV9; DNA: TGTGCCAGCAGCGTTAACATAGCGGGAGATAACAATGAGCAGTTCTTC; CDR3: CASSVNIAGDNNEQFF
D: -; length: 17; size: many; J: TRBJ2-7; V: TRBV20-1; DNA: TGCAGTGCTAGAGGTTCACAGGGAGGTCCTATCACCTACGAGCAGTACTTC; CDR3: CSARGSQGGPITYEQYF
D: -; length: 11; size: many; J: TRBJ1-1; V: TRBV29-1; DNA: TGCAGCGTTGGAAGAAACACTGAAGCTTTCTTT; CDR3: CSVGRNTEAFF
D: -; length: 14; size: -; J: TRBJ2-7; V: TRBV12-3/TRBV12-4; DNA: TGTGCCAGCAACCTTGGGGGAGGAACCTACGAGCAGTACTTC; CDR3: CASNLGGGTYEQYF
D: -; length: 14; size: many; J: TRBJ2-5; V: TRBV9; DNA: TGTGCCAGCAGCGTAGGTGGGAGTGAAGAGACCCAGTACTTC; CDR3: CASSVGGSEETQYF
D: -; length: 15; size: few; J: TRBJ2-1; V: TRBV18; DNA: TGTGCCAGCTCACCTAGGCAGGGGACAAACAATGAGCAGTTCTTC; CDR3: CASSPRQGTNNEQFF
D: -; length: 13; size: many; J: TRBJ2-1; V: TRBV12-3/TRBV12-4; DNA: TGTGCCAGCATTGTTGGAGGGAGTGATGAGCAGTTCTTC; CDR3: CASIVGGSDEQFF
D: TRBD1; length: 17; size: many; J: TRBJ1-2; V: TRBV5-6; DNA: TGTGCCAGCAGCACACCGGGACAGGGATTGATAGACTATGGCTACACCTTC; CDR3: CASSTPGQGLIDYGYTF
D: -; length: 15; size: few; J: TRBJ2-2; V: TRBV10-3; DNA: TGTGCCACCCTACCAACAGAAGGGAACACCGGGGAGCTGTTTTTT; CDR3: CATLPTEGNTGELFF
D: -; length: 12; size: few; J: TRBJ2-1; V: TRBV29-1; DNA: TGCAGCGTTGGGGCCTCCTACAATGAGCAGTTCTTC; CDR3: CSVGASYNEQFF
D: -; length: 14; size: few; J: TRBJ1-4; V: TRBV5-1; DNA: TGCGCCAGCAGCTTCAGGGCAGGGGACGAAAAACTGTTTTTT; CDR3: CASSFRAGDEKLFF
D: -; length: 14; size: many; J: TRBJ1-1; V: TRBV6-1; DNA: TGTGCCACGAAGCACAGGGAGGGGTTGTCTGAAGCTTTCTTT; CDR3: CATKHREGLSEAFF
D: -; length: 13; size: -; J: TRBJ2-7; V: TRBV29-1; DNA: TGCAGCGTTGACCAGGGGGGCTCCTACGAGCAGTACTTC; CDR3: CSVDQGGSYEQYF
D: -; length: 16; size: -; J: TRBJ1-3; V: TRBV10-3; DNA: TGTGCCATCAGTGACCCCGGCAGACTGTACGGAAACACCATATATTTT; CDR3: CAISDPGRLYGNTIYF
D: TRBD2; length: 17; size: many; J: TRBJ2-1; V: TRBV7-6; DNA: TGTGCCAGCAGCTTAGGTCCTAGCGGGAGCTCCTACAATGAGCAGTTCTTC; CDR3: CASSLGPSGSSYNEQFF
D: -; length: 13; size: many; J: TRBJ2-6; V: TRBV5-1; DNA: TGCGCCAGCAAGGGGTTTGGGGCCAACGTCCTGACTTTC; CDR3: CASKGFGANVLTF
D: -; length: 15; size: many; J: TRBJ2-3; V: TRBV5-1; DNA: TGCGCCAGCAGCTGCCCCAGGAAGAACACAGATACGCAGTATTTT; CDR3: CASSCPRKNTDTQYF
D: -; length: 13; size: -; J: TRBJ1-1; V: TRBV19; DNA: TGTGCCAGTAACCACGGAGGGTCGACTGAAGCTTTCTTT; CDR3: CASNHGGSTEAFF
D: -; length: 12; size: few; J: TRBJ2-2; V: TRBV7-3; DNA: TGTGCCAGCAGCCCACTCCCGGGGGAGCTGTTTTTT; CDR3: CASSPLPGELFF
D: -; length: 11; size: many; J: TRBJ2-7; V: TRBV6-1; DNA: TGTGCCAGCAGTGAAAACCTTTCGAGTGACTTC; CDR3: CASSENLSSDF